This record looks at one TCR beta chain sequence and its context. The sample is drawn from a study of T cells in tuberculosis. The protocol was immunoSEQ multiplex PCR, while the TCRdb copy is restricted to in-frame clones and leaves out a portion. Seen here are tens of thousands of clones, roughly nine tenths observed once, and the top ten hold roughly 14%. Adolescents were screened for latent TB by skin test and IGRA. Germline V gives CDR1 SGHTA, CDR2 FQGNSA. V shed 5 bases and J shed 7 bases, with 17 bases lying between them. CDR3 length: 14 amino acids. The chain joins TRBV7-2 to TRBJ1-2; perhaps TRBD1 as D (6 bases). The TCR originated in a donor aged 10 to 29 with latent tuberculosis or without tuberculosis infection. The sample taken for sequencing was PBMCs. DNA for the CDR3: TGTGCCAGCAGCGTAGACCGCTTCAGGGGTGGCTACACCTTC. Translating it yields CASSVDRFRGGYTF. Supplemented by reference TRBV7-2 and TRBJ1-2, the full variable domain reads GAGVSQSPSNKVTEKGKDVELRCDPISGHTALYWYRQSLGQGLEFLIYFQGNSAPDKSGLPSDRFSAERTGGSVSTLTIQRTQQEDSAVYLCASSVDRFRGGYTFGSGTRLTVV.